Here is one T cell receptor beta chain with its context. Germline values: CDR1 MNHEY, CDR2 SMNVEV (reference sequence). The CDR3 totals 18 residues. Trimming left V 3 bases short and J 1 base short, with 21 bases between. These data belong to a study of shared clonotypes between healthy human individuals. Study information: The study enrolled a couple of women and three men aged 18 to 49.

TCRdb's table, derived via immunoSEQ multiplex PCR, lists solely in-frame clones and lacks some. The table has about 180,000 clones, 85% to 95% seen once. This receptor was taken from a young woman in good health. The material sequenced was naive CD4+ T cells sorted from blood. The sample's subset: CD45RA+ positively selected. V is TRBV27 and J is TRBJ1-1; D is unclear. CDR3 in DNA: TGTGCCAGCAGTTTTGGCAGAGGTGACGGCCTTTGGAACACTGAAGCTTTCTTT. This gives the protein CASSFGRGDGLWNTEAFF.